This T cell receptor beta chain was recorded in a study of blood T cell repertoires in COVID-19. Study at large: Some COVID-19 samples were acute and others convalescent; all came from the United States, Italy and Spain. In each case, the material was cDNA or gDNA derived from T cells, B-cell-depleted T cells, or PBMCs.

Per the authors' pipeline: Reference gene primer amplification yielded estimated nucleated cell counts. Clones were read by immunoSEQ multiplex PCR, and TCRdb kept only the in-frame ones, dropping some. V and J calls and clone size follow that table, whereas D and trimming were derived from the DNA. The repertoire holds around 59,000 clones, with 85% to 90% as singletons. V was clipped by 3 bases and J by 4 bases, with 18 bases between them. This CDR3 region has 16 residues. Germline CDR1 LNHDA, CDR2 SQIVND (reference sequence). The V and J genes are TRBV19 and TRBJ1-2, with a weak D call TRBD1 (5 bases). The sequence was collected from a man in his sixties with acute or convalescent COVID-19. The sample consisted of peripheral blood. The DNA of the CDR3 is TGTGCCAGTAGTATTTTGAGCGGGCAGGGCGTCTATGGCTACACCTTC. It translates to CASSILSGQGVYGYTF.